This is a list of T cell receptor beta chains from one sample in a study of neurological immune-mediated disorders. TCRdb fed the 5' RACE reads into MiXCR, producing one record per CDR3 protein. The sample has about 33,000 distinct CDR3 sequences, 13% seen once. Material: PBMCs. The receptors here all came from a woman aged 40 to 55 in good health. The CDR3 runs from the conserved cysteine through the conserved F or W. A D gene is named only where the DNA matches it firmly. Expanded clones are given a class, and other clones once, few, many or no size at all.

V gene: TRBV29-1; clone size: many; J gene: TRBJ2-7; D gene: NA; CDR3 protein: CSVLHGYEQYF; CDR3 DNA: TGCAGCGTACTACACGGATACGAGCAGTACTTC
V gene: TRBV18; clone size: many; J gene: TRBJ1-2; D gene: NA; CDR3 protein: CASSSTTGWDGYTF; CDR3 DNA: TGTGCCAGCTCATCCACGACCGGGTGGGATGGCTACACCTTC
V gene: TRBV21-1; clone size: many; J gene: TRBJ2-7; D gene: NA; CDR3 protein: CASSKIRDKPYEQYF; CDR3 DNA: TGTGCCAGCAGCAAGATCCGGGACAAACCCTACGAGCAGTACTTC
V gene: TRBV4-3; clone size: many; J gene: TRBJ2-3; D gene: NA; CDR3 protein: CASSQVGIPGADTQYF; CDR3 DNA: TGCGCCAGCAGCCAAGTTGGTATCCCGGGGGCAGATACGCAGTATTTT
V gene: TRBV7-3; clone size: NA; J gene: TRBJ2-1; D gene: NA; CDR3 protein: CASSPWDFSGEQFF; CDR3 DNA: TGTGCCAGCAGCCCCTGGGACTTTAGCGGTGAGCAGTTCTTC
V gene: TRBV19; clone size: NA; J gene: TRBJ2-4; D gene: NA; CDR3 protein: CASSLGGGTKNIQYF; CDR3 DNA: TGTGCCAGTAGTTTAGGAGGGGGCACCAAAAACATTCAGTACTTC
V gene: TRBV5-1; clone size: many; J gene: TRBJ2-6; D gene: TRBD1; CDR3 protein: CASSPAAGGFGANVLTF; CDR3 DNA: TGCGCCAGCAGCCCCGCAGCAGGGGGCTTTGGGGCCAACGTCCTGACTTTC
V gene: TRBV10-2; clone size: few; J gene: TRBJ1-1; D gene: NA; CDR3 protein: CASRLMEGEAFF; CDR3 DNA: TGCGCCAGCAGGCTAATGGAGGGTGAAGCTTTCTTT
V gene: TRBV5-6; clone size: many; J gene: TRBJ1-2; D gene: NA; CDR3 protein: CASSPGAGTPRGYTF; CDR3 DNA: TGTGCCAGCAGTCCCGGTGCGGGGACCCCTCGGGGCTACACCTTC
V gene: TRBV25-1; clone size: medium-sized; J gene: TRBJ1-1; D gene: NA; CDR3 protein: CASSPTDRFAEAFF; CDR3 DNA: TGTGCCAGCAGCCCAACCGACAGGTTCGCGGAAGCTTTCTTT
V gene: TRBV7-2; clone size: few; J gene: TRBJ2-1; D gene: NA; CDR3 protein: CASSPPGVLDEQFF; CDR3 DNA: TGTGCCAGCAGCCCTCCCGGGGTCCTTGATGAGCAGTTCTTC
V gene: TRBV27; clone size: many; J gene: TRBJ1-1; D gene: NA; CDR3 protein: CASKLNTEAFF; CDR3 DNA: TGTGCCAGCAAACTGAACACTGAAGCTTTCTTT
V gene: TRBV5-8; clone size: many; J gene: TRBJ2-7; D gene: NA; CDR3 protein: CASSSRGKGTYEQYF; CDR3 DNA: TGTGCCAGCAGCTCTCGGGGGAAAGGCACCTACGAGCAGTACTTC
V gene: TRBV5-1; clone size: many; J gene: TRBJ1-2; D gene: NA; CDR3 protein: CASSFSKDGYTF; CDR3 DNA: TGCGCCAGCAGCTTCAGCAAGGACGGCTACACCTTC
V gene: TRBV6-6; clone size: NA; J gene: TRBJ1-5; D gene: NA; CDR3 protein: CASSPKGGLSNQPQHF; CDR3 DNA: TGTGCCAGCAGTCCAAAAGGGGGACTTAGCAATCAGCCCCAGCATTTT
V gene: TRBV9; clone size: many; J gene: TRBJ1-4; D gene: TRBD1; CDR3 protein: CASSASGGREKLFF; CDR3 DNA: TGTGCCAGCAGCGCCTCAGGGGGTCGTGAAAAACTGTTTTTT
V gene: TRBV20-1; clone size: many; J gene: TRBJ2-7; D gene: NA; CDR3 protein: CSASTAYEQYF; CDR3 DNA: TGCAGTGCTTCGACGGCCTACGAGCAGTACTTC
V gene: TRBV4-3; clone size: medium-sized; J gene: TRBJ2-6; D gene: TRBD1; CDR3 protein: CASSQGTGVGANVLTF; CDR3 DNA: TGCGCCAGCAGCCAGGGGACAGGGGTTGGGGCCAACGTCCTGACTTTC
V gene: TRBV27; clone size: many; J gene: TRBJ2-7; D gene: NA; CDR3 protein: CASSLSPTGGKYF; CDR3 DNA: TGTGCCAGCAGTTTATCGCCCACCGGGGGCAAGTACTTC
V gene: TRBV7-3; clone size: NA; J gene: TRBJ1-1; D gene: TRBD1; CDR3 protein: CASSREGASTEAFF; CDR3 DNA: TGTGCCAGCAGCCGTGAGGGGGCGAGCACTGAAGCTTTCTTT
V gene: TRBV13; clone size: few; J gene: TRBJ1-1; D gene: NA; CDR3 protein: CASSLGPTEAFF; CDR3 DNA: TGTGCCAGCAGCTTAGGCCCCACTGAAGCTTTCTTT
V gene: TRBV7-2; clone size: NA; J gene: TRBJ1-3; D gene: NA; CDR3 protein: CASSWGTGGGNTIYF; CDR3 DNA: TGTGCCAGCAGCTGGGGGACGGGGGGCGGAAACACCATATATTTT
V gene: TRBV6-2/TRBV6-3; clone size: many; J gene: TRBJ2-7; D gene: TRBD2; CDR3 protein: CASSYPLARLAGSYEQYF; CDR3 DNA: TGTGCCAGCAGTTACCCGCTTGCGAGACTAGCGGGGTCCTACGAGCAGTACTTC
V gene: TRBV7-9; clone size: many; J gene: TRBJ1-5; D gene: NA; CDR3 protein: CASSRGADQPQHF; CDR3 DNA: TGTGCCAGCAGCCGAGGGGCCGATCAGCCCCAGCATTTT
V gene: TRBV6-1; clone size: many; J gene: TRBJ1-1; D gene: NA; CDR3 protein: CASSEFGSEAFF; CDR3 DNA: TGTGCCAGCAGTGAATTCGGCAGCGAAGCTTTCTTT
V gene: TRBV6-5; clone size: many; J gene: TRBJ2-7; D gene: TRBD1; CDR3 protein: CASSPPGQGSYEQYF; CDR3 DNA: TGTGCCAGCAGTCCTCCTGGACAGGGGTCCTACGAGCAGTACTTC
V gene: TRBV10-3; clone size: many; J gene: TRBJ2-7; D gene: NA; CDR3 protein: CAIAAAGEQYF; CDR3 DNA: TGTGCCATCGCGGCAGCAGGCGAGCAGTACTTC
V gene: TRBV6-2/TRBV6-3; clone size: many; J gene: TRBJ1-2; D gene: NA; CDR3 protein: CASKSGFGYTF; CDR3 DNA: TGTGCCAGCAAGTCCGGTTTTGGATACACCTTC
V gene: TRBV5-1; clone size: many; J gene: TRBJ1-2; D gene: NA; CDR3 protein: CASSLDGYTF; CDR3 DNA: TGCGCCAGCAGCTTGGATGGCTACACCTTC
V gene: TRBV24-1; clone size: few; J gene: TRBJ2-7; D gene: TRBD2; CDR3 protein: CATMPPGGMPYEQYF; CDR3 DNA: TGTGCCACCATGCCACCGGGAGGCATGCCCTACGAGCAGTACTTC
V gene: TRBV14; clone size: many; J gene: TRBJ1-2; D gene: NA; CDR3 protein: CASSQDPWGPYGYTF; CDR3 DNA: TGTGCCAGCAGCCAAGATCCGTGGGGCCCCTATGGCTACACCTTC
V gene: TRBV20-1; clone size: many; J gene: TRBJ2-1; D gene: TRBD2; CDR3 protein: CSAPNTGGPYNEQFF; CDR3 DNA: TGCAGTGCCCCAAACACGGGAGGACCCTACAATGAGCAGTTCTTC
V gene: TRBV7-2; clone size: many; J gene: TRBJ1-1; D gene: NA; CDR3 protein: CASSLDGRGMNTEAFF; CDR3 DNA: TGTGCCAGCAGCTTAGACGGTCGGGGGATGAACACTGAAGCTTTCTTT
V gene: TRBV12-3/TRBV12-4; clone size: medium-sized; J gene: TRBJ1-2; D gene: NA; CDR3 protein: CASSLPGFSGYTF; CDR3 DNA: TGTGCCAGCAGTTTACCGGGATTTAGTGGCTACACCTTC
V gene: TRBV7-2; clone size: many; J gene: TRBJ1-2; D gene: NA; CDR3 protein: CASSYRTAGGYTF; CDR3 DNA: TGTGCCAGCAGCTACCGGACGGCGGGGGGCTACACCTTC
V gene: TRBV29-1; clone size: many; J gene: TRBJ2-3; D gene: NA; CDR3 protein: CSVESKGMTDTQYF; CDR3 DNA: TGCAGCGTTGAATCAAAGGGGATGACAGATACGCAGTATTTT
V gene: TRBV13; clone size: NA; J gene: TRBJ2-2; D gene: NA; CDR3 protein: CASSIDYSDTGELFF; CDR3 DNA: TGTGCCAGCAGCATAGACTACAGCGACACCGGGGAGCTGTTTTTT
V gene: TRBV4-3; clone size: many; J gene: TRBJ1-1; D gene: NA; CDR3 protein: CASSQELQGWAEAFF; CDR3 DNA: TGCGCCAGCAGCCAAGAGCTTCAGGGGTGGGCTGAAGCTTTCTTT
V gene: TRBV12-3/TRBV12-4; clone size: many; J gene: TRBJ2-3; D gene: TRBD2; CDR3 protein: CASSLGRTSGSTDTQYF; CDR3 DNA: TGTGCCAGCAGTTTGGGCCGGACTAGCGGGAGCACAGATACGCAGTATTTT
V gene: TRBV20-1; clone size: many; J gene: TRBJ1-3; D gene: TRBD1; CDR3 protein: CSASQGGGGNTIYF; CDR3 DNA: TGCAGTGCGAGCCAGGGGGGGGGCGGAAACACCATATATTTT
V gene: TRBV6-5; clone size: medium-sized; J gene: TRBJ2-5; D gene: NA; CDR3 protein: CASTTNPGVVTETQYF; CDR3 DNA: TGTGCCAGCACCACTAACCCCGGGGTGGTAACGGAGACCCAGTACTTC
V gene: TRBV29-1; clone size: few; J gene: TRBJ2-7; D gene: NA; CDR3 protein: CSVQTGSSYEQYF; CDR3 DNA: TGCAGCGTTCAGACTGGTAGCTCCTACGAGCAGTACTTC
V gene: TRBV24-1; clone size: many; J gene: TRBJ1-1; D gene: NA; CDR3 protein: CASSDGTEAFF; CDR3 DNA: TGTGCCAGCTCGGACGGCACTGAAGCTTTCTTT
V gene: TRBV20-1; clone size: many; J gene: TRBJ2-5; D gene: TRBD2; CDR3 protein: CSARRRGETQYF; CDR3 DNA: TGCAGTGCTAGAAGGCGGGGGGAGACCCAGTACTTC